A single sample is the source of the 23 T cell receptor beta chains below, sequenced in a study of PD-1 blockade in classical Hodgkin lymphoma. Noted time point: cycle 4 day 1 (C4D1), after more than 5 weeks of nivolumab. Each patient relapsed following autologous stem cell transplantation, and prior brentuximab vedotin exposure differed. Measured with immunoSEQ multiplex PCR; TCRdb has only the in-frame clones, and not every one. The sample contains about 24,000 clones, around 80% of which appear only once. The sequenced sample was peripheral blood mononuclear cells (PBMCs), obtained before the fourth cycle of nivolumab. The source is a human donor with classical Hodgkin lymphoma.

J is TRBJ1-1 and V is TRBV9; possibly TRBD1 for D (5 bases). With 0 bases removed from V and 2 bases from J, the gap between germline ends came to 11 bases. The CDR3 extends over 15 amino acids. Germline CDR1 and CDR2: SGDLS and YYNGEE. The DNA of the CDR3 is TGTGCCAGCAGCGTAGTTTCGGGGGGTAACACTGAAGCTTTCTTT. It codes for CASSVVSGGNTEAFF. The full variable domain, with the rest looked up from reference TRBV9 and TRBJ1-1, is DSGVTQTPKHLITATGQRVTLRCSPRSGDLSVYWYQQSLDQGLQFLIQYYNGEERAKGNILERFSAQQFPDLHSELNLSSLELGDSALYFCASSVVSGGNTEAFFGQGTRLTVV.

The CDR3 nucleotides are TGTGCCAGCAGTTTAGGACGAGGACAAGAGACCCAGTACTTC. It specifies CASSLGRGQETQYF. The chain carries TRBV27 and TRBJ2-5; D not certain. The CDR3 sequence is 14 residues long. V lost 2 bases and J lost 2, with 9 bases in between. Per germline, CDR1 MNHEY and CDR2 SMNVEV (reference sequence).

The J gene is TRBJ1-2, the V gene TRBV5-6, with 7 nucleotides matching TRBD1. The CDR3 loop spans 14 amino acids. Germline trimming cut 2 bases from V and 7 bases from J; bases unmatched to any gene: 8. CDR1 and CDR2 (germline): SGHDT, YYEEEE. Here the CDR3 reads CASSFDRAWSGYTF. CDR3 nucleotide sequence: TGTGCCAGCAGCTTTGACAGGGCGTGGAGTGGCTACACCTTC.

This chain uses TRBV4-3 with TRBJ2-7, with D perhaps matching TRBD2 (6 bases). The CDR3 is 15 amino acids. CDR1 and CDR2 from the germline V gene are LGHNA and YSLEER. Trimming left V 0 bases short and J 2 bases short, with 11 bases between. The CDR3 DNA reads as TGCGCCAGCAGCCAAGATTGGGGGGTAACCTACGAGCAGTACTTC. It codes for CASSQDWGVTYEQYF.

This clone has only one observation. The J gene is TRBJ2-7, the V gene TRBV5-6; D is possibly TRBD1 (6 bases). V lost 4 bases and J 2 bases, leaving 13 bases between the germline ends. The CDR3 consists of 14 residues. Germline lookup yields CDR1 SGHDT and CDR2 YYEEEE. In DNA, the CDR3 is TGTGCCAGCAGCCGAACGTGGGGGCCCTACGAGCAGTACTTC. Protein: CASSRTWGPYEQYF.

The rearrangement uses TRBV5-1 and TRBJ2-2, with a weak D call TRBD1 (6 bases). The CDR3 spans 15 residues. CDR1 and CDR2 (germline): SGHRS, YFSETQ. The V end lost 4 bases, the J end lost 0 bases, and 10 bases lay between the germline ends. The CDR3 reads CASSQGTTNTGELFF. In nucleotides, the CDR3 is TGCGCCAGCAGCCAAGGGACAACGAACACCGGGGAGCTGTTTTTT.

A few counts support this clone. This chain connects TRBV6-5 to TRBJ1-6; 7 bases are a match to TRBD1. The ends lost 5 bases at V and 9 bases at J; junction bases unmatched: 7. Germline CDR1 is MNHEY and CDR2 is SVGAGI. This CDR3 is built from 14 residues. The CDR3 loop is CASSTGEGISPLHF. The CDR3 DNA follows: TGTGCCAGCAGTACAGGGGAGGGGATTTCACCCCTCCACTTT.

This clone was seen once. The rearrangement links TRBV4-2 to TRBJ2-2; D is unresolved. Germline lookup yields CDR1 LGHNA and CDR2 YNFKEQ. V was trimmed by 3 bases and J by 0 bases, leaving 11 bases between them. There are 16 residues in the CDR3. The CDR3 DNA follows: TGTGCCAGCAGCCAGAGCCTTACAACGAACACCGGGGAGCTGTTTTTT. Its protein is CASSQSLTTNTGELFF.

V is TRBV30 and J is TRBJ2-7; the D is unclear. Per germline, CDR1 GTSNPN and CDR2 SVGIG (reference sequence). CDR3 length: 11 residues. Trimming left V 3 bases short and J 6 bases short, with 9 bases between. Here the CDR3 DNA reads TGTGCCTGGAGCTCAGTTTCCGAGCAGTACTTC. This codes for CAWSSVSEQYF. The variable domain in full, completed from reference TRBV30 and TRBJ2-7, reads SQTIHQWPATLVQPVGSPLSLECTVEGTSNPNLYWYRQAAGRGLQLLFYSVGIGQISSEVPQNLSASRPQDRQFILSSKKLLLSDSGFYLCAWSSVSEQYFGPGTRLTVT.

Only one count was recorded for this clone. This rearrangement joins TRBV5-1 to TRBJ2-2; 8 bases fit TRBD1. The CDR3 totals 14 residues. Germline CDR1 and CDR2: SGHRS and YFSETQ. Trimming at V came to 5 bases and at J to 4 bases, leaving 4 bases not matched to a gene. The CDR3: CASRAGGVTGELFF. In DNA, the CDR3 is TGCGCCAGCAGGGCAGGGGGCGTCACCGGGGAGCTGTTTTTT.

The chain is built from TRBV7-9 and TRBJ1-5; D ambiguous. CDR1 SEHNR and CDR2 FQNEAQ come from the germline V gene (reference sequence). This CDR3 has 12 amino acids. The V end was cut by 1 base, the J end by 7 bases, with 5 bases between. The CDR3, as DNA: TGTGCCAGCAGCTTAGGGCACCAGCCCCAGCATTTT. Amino acid sequence: CASSLGHQPQHF.

This chain links TRBV5-6 with TRBJ2-2; 10 bases map to TRBD1. This CDR3 region has 16 residues. Germline V CDR1 and CDR2: SGHDT, YYEEEE. V dropped 4 bases and J dropped 0; count of bases not matched to a gene: 3. The CDR3 is CASSPGQGANTGELFF. The CDR3 DNA reads as TGTGCCAGCAGCCCAGGACAGGGGGCGAACACCGGGGAGCTGTTTTTT.

The J gene is TRBJ2-1, the V gene TRBV18; TRBD1 matches at 11 bases. Germline trimming cut 3 bases from V and 16 bases from J; bases unmatched to any gene: 2. Germline V gene lookup returns CDR1 KGHSH and CDR2 LQKENI. There are 11 residues in the CDR3. The CDR3 bases are TGTGCCAGCTCACCGGACAGGGGGCAATTCTTC. Its translation is CASSPDRGQFF.

This rearrangement joins TRBV6-6 to TRBJ1-5, with D possibly being TRBD1 (5 bases). The CDR3 spans 15 residues. In germline, CDR1 is MNHNY, CDR2 SVGAGI (reference sequence). V lost 1 base and J 5 bases, leaving 12 bases between the germline ends. In DNA form, the CDR3 reads TGTGCCAGCAGTTACTGGGGGGAGGGTGATCAGCCCCAGCATTTT. Protein: CASSYWGEGDQPQHF.

V is TRBV7-9 and J is TRBJ2-2; the D gene could be TRBD1 or TRBD2 (5 bases each). Per germline, CDR1 SEHNR and CDR2 FQNEAQ (reference sequence). Trimming took off 2 bases at V and 1 base at J, with 11 bases between the two ends. The CDR3 consists of 16 residues. Here the CDR3 DNA reads TGTGCCAGCAGCTTACCGGGGCGTCAGAACACCGGGGAGCTGTTTTTT. Amino acids: CASSLPGRQNTGELFF.

V usage is TRBV28 and J usage is TRBJ1-2, with 9 positions matching TRBD1. This CDR3 contains 15 residues. Germline CDR1 is MDHEN and CDR2 is SYDVKM. J was trimmed by 7 bases and V by 4 bases; bases with no gene match: 10. CDR3 amino acids: CASSYTTQGALGYTF. CDR3 bases: TGTGCCAGCAGTTATACAACACAGGGGGCGCTTGGCTACACCTTC.

This CDR3 reads CASSVGAGPEAFF. The CDR3 DNA sequence: TGTGCCAGCAGCGTAGGTGCGGGACCTGAAGCTTTCTTT. The chain links TRBV9 to TRBJ1-1; D might be TRBD1 (5 bases). V lost 0 bases and J 6 bases, leaving 9 bases between the germline ends. Germline values: CDR1 SGDLS, CDR2 YYNGEE. The CDR3 spans 13 residues.

The V and J genes are TRBV5-1 and TRBJ2-5; tentative D call: TRBD1 (6 bases). Germline V lookup: CDR1 SGHRS, CDR2 YFSETQ. V gave up 5 bases and J gave up 2 bases, with 19 bases separating them. The length of the CDR3 is 16 residues. The CDR3 DNA reads as TGCGCCAGCAGTTTTGCTGGCGTAAGGGGGCAAGAGACCCAGTACTTC. Translation gives CASSFAGVRGQETQYF.

The CDR3 here is CASSIEIGYTEAFF. The CDR3 bases are TGTGCCAGTAGTATAGAGATAGGCTACACTGAAGCTTTCTTT. The rearrangement joins TRBV19 to TRBJ1-1; no reliable D call. V gave up 0 bases and J gave up 3 bases, with 8 bases separating them. Germline CDR1 and CDR2: LNHDA and SQIVND (reference sequence). This CDR3 has 14 amino acids. Supplemented by reference TRBV19 and TRBJ1-1, the full variable domain reads DGGITQSPKYLFRKEGQNVTLSCEQNLNHDAMYWYRQDPGQGLRLIYYSQIVNDFQKGDIAEGYSVSREKKESFPLTVTSAQKNPTAFYLCASSIEIGYTEAFFGQGTRLTVV.

The chain has TRBV11-2 and TRBJ1-2, with TRBD1 as a possible D gene (5 bases). Trimming cost V 3 bases and J 10 bases, with 18 bases left between them. The length of the CDR3 is 14 residues. Per germline, CDR1 SGHAT and CDR2 FQNNGV. This CDR3 is CASSFLGTAMSYTF. In DNA, the CDR3 is TGTGCCAGCAGCTTCCTCGGGACCGCGATGTCCTACACCTTC.

The chain has TRBV30 and TRBJ2-1, with D perhaps TRBD2 (5 bases). With 8 bases removed from V and 0 bases from J, the gap between germline ends came to 20 bases. The germline gives CDR1 GTSNPN, CDR2 SVGIG (reference sequence). The CDR3 consists of 16 residues. CDR3 nucleotides: TGTGCCCATGGACGCCGCGGGTCTAGCTCCTACAATGAGCAGTTCTTC. Its translation: CAHGRRGSSSYNEQFF.

This chain uses TRBV5-4 with TRBJ2-1, with a tentative D call TRBD1 (5 bases). Deletions cut 0 bases from V and 0 bases from J, with 10 bases between. The CDR3 totals 16 residues. Germline CDR1 reads SGHNT; CDR2 reads YYREEE (reference sequence). This CDR3 is CASSLDRLSSYNEQFF. The CDR3 DNA sequence: TGTGCCAGCAGCTTGGACAGGTTAAGCTCCTACAATGAGCAGTTCTTC. The whole variable domain, remainder taken from reference TRBV5-4 and TRBJ2-1, is ETGVTQSPTHLIKTRGQQVTLRCSSQSGHNTVSWYQQALGQGPQFIFQYYREEENGRGNFPPRFSGLQFPNYSSELNVNALELDDSALYLCASSLDRLSSYNEQFFGPGTRLTVL.

This clone was picked up a small number of times. This sequence joins TRBV5-1 and TRBJ1-2, with TRBD1 matching 10 bases. This CDR3 is 15 amino acids long. The trim removed 4 bases at V and 4 bases at J, leaving 7 bases unmatched. From germline, CDR1 is SGHRS and CDR2 YFSETQ. The CDR3 nucleotides are TGCGCCAGCAGCCTCTCGGGACAGGGGAGCTATGGCTACACCTTC. Protein sequence: CASSLSGQGSYGYTF.